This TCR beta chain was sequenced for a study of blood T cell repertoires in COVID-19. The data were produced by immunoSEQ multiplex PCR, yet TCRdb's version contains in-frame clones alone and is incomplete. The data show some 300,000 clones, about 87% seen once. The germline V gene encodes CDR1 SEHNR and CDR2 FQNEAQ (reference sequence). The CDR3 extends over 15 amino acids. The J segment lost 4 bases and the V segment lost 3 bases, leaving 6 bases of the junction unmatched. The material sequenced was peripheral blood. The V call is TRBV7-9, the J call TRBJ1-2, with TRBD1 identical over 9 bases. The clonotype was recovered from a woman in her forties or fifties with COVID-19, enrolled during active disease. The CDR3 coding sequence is TGTGCCAGCAGCTTTATTGGACAGGGGTCCTATGGCTACACCTTC. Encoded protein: CASSFIGQGSYGYTF.